Detailed here is one T cell receptor beta chain. Its antigen is currently unknown. This CDR3 comprises 15 residues. CDR1 and CDR2 from the germline V gene are SGHTA and FQGNSA. J lost 7 bases, V lost 5 bases, and 7 bases had no gene match. This entry belongs to a study of T cell responses to AZD1222 COVID-19 vaccine. Whole-study results and caveats: It was only 6 or 7 AZD1222 recipients who were seropositive at baseline. Spike-specific TCR breadth and depth rose after two AZD1222 doses.

The assay was immunoSEQ multiplex PCR, and TCRdb's table has in-frame clones only and misses some. The sample consists of over 85,000 clones, 81% of them appearing once. The sample was peripheral blood, taken on day 0 of AZD1222 vaccination. This TCR was recovered from an adult in good health. The chain uses TRBV7-2 and TRBJ2-5, with 13 bases identical to TRBD2. DNA for the CDR3: TGTGCCAGCAGCCCATGGACTAGCGGGGGTGGGACCCAGTACTTC. Translation gives CASSPWTSGGGTQYF.